This T cell receptor (beta chain) was profiled in a study of blood T cell repertoires in COVID-19. Study as a whole: Samples came from the United States, Italy and Spain, spanning acute and convalescent COVID-19. T cells, B-cell-depleted T cells, or PBMCs supplied cDNA or gDNA.

Sequencing was performed with immunoSEQ multiplex PCR; in TCRdb, only in-frame clones are kept and a portion is missing. Among roughly 80,000 clones listed, 70% to 90% were seen once. CDR1 and CDR2 from the germline V gene are KGHSH and LQKENI. V shed 6 bases, J shed 7 bases, and the junction held 5 bases outside the gene matches. The length of the CDR3 is 12 residues. The source is a woman between 70 and 85 years old with acute or convalescent COVID-19. Material for sequencing was peripheral blood. The chain has TRBV18 and TRBJ1-2; 7 bases agree with TRBD1. The CDR3 reads CASSDAGGGYTF. CDR3 nucleotide sequence: TGTGCCAGCTCTGACGCAGGGGGTGGCTACACCTTC.